The next 15 T cell receptor beta chains were all read from a single sample in a study of OX40 agonist ivuxolimab in advanced cancers. Assay: immunoSEQ multiplex PCR; the TCRdb copy retains only in-frame clones and omits some. Here the sample spans tens of thousands of clones, 85% to 95% being singletons. Material: CD4+ or CD8+ T cells sorted from blood, obtained in a trial of the OX40 agonist ivuxolimab. The receptors were gathered from an adult with an advanced solid tumor such as melanoma, head and neck, liver or kidney cancer.

The chain uses TRBV5-4 and TRBJ1-3, with no clear D. The CDR3 is 19 amino acids. Deletions cut 0 bases from V and 0 bases from J, with 19 bases between. Per the germline V gene, CDR1 is SGHNT and CDR2 is YYREEE (reference sequence). Written as DNA, the CDR3 is TGTGCCAGCAGCTTGGGGGAAACGGGAATAGAGATCTCTGGAAACACCATATATTTT. Amino acids: CASSLGETGIEISGNTIYF. The complete variable domain, with remaining parts taken from reference TRBV5-4 and TRBJ1-3, reads ETGVTQSPTHLIKTRGQQVTLRCSSQSGHNTVSWYQQALGQGPQFIFQYYREEENGRGNFPPRFSGLQFPNYSSELNVNALELDDSALYLCASSLGETGIEISGNTIYFGEGSWLTVV.

V usage is TRBV12-5 and J usage is TRBJ2-3, with a possible D match to TRBD1 (6 bases). Germline values: CDR1 LGHNT, CDR2 FRNRAP. The CDR3 is 20 amino acids. V gave up 0 bases and J gave up 5 bases, with 27 bases separating them. In DNA, the CDR3 is TGTGCTAGTGGTTTGGTACTCGAGGGAGCAGGGGACCCCTACAAAGATACGCAGTATTTT. It encodes CASGLVLEGAGDPYKDTQYF.

The CDR3 sequence: CASSLEGGGTEAFF. CDR3 DNA sequence: TGTGCCAGCAGCTTAGAAGGGGGAGGCACTGAAGCTTTCTTT. The chain recombines TRBV7-6 with TRBJ1-1; D possibly corresponds to TRBD1 (6 bases). CDR3 length equals 14 residues. Per the germline V gene, CDR1 is SGHVS and CDR2 is FNYEAQ. V shed 1 base and J shed 4 bases, with 10 bases lying between them.

This clone was seen only once. The V call is TRBV11-2, the J call TRBJ2-7; D may match TRBD1 or TRBD2 (7 bases each). The CDR3 loop spans 14 amino acids. Per the germline V gene, CDR1 is SGHAT and CDR2 is FQNNGV. Trimming shortened V by 4 bases and J by 4 bases, and 14 bases separated the two germline ends. CDR3: CASSSGRGGYEQYF. The CDR3 DNA follows: TGTGCCAGCAGCTCTGGCAGGGGGGGTTACGAGCAGTACTTC.

This clone is a singleton in its sample. The gene calls are TRBV4-1 and TRBJ1-1, with D perhaps matching TRBD1 (5 bases). There are 13 residues in the CDR3. The germline V gene has CDR1 MGHRA and CDR2 YSYEKL. V shed 1 base and J shed 3 bases, with 6 bases lying between them. The DNA of the CDR3 is TGCGCCAGCAGCCAAGCGGGGGACACTGAAGCTTTCTTT. Translation: CASSQAGDTEAFF.

The V gene is TRBV5-6, the J gene TRBJ1-4; the D gene is possibly TRBD1 (6 bases). Germline-derived CDR1 and CDR2 are SGHDT and YYEEEE. Trimming cost V 3 bases and J 9 bases, with 18 bases left between them. This CDR3 is 15 amino acids long. CDR3 protein: CASSSEGRGVKKLFF. In DNA, the CDR3 is TGTGCCAGCAGCTCGGAGGGCAGGGGTGTTAAAAAACTGTTTTTT.

The V call is TRBV7-7, the J call TRBJ2-2, with 10 bases lining up with TRBD2. Unmatched junction bases numbered 11, after V lost 3 bases and J lost 1 base. The CDR3 sequence is 19 residues long. The V gene's germline CDR1 is SSHAT and CDR2 FNYEAQ (reference sequence). The chain's CDR3 is CASSLMSVPSGGNTGELFF. CDR3 bases: TGTGCCAGCAGCTTGATGTCGGTACCTAGCGGGGGGAACACCGGGGAGCTGTTTTTT.

The chain has TRBV7-6 and TRBJ2-7; D not resolved. CDR3 length: 12 residues. V dropped 4 bases and J dropped 5 bases, with 9 bases sitting between them. Germline V lookup: CDR1 SGHVS, CDR2 FNYEAQ. CDR3 sequence: CASSYPGDEQYF. The CDR3 DNA reads TGTGCCAGCAGCTACCCCGGAGACGAGCAGTACTTC.

This chain links TRBV25-1 with TRBJ1-1; D uncertain. CDR1 MGHDK and CDR2 SYGVNS come from the germline V gene. V was pared by 5 bases and J by 4 bases, with 14 bases between. The CDR3 runs to 14 residues. CDR3 DNA sequence: TGTGCCAGCAGTCCCTCAATTTCGGTCACTGAAGCTTTCTTT. It codes for CASSPSISVTEAFF.

The CDR3 nucleotides are TGTGCCAGCAGTTTATCGGGTAATCGGCTAGCTGACACTGAAGCTTTCTTT. The encoded protein is CASSLSGNRLADTEAFF. V usage is TRBV27 and J usage is TRBJ1-1, with no clear D. The CDR3 runs 17 residues. The germline CDR1 and CDR2 sequences are MNHEY and SMNVEV (reference sequence). The V and J ends lost 0 bases and 3 bases respectively, with 17 bases between them.

V is TRBV28 and J is TRBJ2-7; tentatively, D is TRBD1 (6 bases). Germline V lookup: CDR1 MDHEN, CDR2 SYDVKM. With 3 bases removed from V and 2 bases from J, the gap between germline ends came to 17 bases. This CDR3 is built from 16 residues. The CDR3 DNA follows: TGTGCCAGCAGTTTCGGGGCTTTAGGGGGAGCCTACGAGCAGTACTTC. Amino acids: CASSFGALGGAYEQYF.

The rearrangement joins TRBV6-4 to TRBJ2-3; tentative D call: TRBD2 (6 bases). The V and J ends lost 10 bases and 3 bases respectively, with 14 bases between them. CDR3 length: 13 residues. Germline-derived CDR1 and CDR2 are MRHNA and SNTAGT. CDR3 residues: CATVTSLTDTQYF. CDR3 DNA sequence: TGTGCCACCGTGACTAGTTTAACAGATACGCAGTATTTT.

The chain uses TRBV27 and TRBJ1-1; D is undetermined. The germline V gene has CDR1 MNHEY and CDR2 SMNVEV (reference sequence). CDR3 length: 13 amino acids. The V and J ends lost 2 bases and 2 bases respectively, with 6 bases between them. Written as DNA, the CDR3 is TGTGCCAGCAGTTTAGGGATTAACACTGAAGCTTTCTTT. Residues: CASSLGINTEAFF.

The chain carries TRBV28 and TRBJ1-2; possible D gene TRBD1, 5 bases. V lost 5 bases and J lost 7, with 17 bases in between. The CDR3 length is 14 residues. CDR1 and CDR2 from the germline V gene are MDHEN and SYDVKM. This chain's CDR3 is CASSTRGGEVGYTF. The CDR3 DNA sequence: TGTGCCAGCAGTACCCGTGGAGGGGAGGTTGGCTACACCTTC.

V is TRBV4-3 and J is TRBJ1-1, with 8 bases fitting TRBD1. In germline, CDR1 is LGHNA, CDR2 YSLEER. The V segment lost 3 bases and the J segment 3 bases; nucleotides outside the gene matches: 15. CDR3 size: 18 residues. The CDR3 protein is CASSQLTGQGREYTEAFF. DNA for the CDR3: TGCGCCAGCAGCCAGCTAACCGGACAGGGTCGAGAATACACTGAAGCTTTCTTT.